The clone carrying this T cell receptor (beta chain) showed up just once. TCRdb keeps only in-frame clones here, not all; method: immunoSEQ multiplex PCR. The sample gives about 62,000 clones, just under 90% of which show up once; around 4.4% is in the top ten. This record belongs to a study of technical replicates of blood from a few donors. Unmatched junction bases numbered 9, after V lost 5 bases and J lost 4 bases. The CDR3 runs to 15 residues. The germline CDR1 and CDR2 sequences are LNHNV and YYDKDF (reference sequence). The rearrangement links TRBV15 to TRBJ2-7; TRBD1 aligns across 9 bases. Source material: PBMCs. This clonotype originated in a human donor in good health. Some clones in this sample may be carry-over from other donors' samples. In DNA, the CDR3 is TGTGCCACCAGCGAGGGGGGGACAGGGAGTTACGAGCAGTACTTC. Encoded protein: CATSEGGTGSYEQYF.